The sequence of this T cell receptor beta chain was determined in a study of blood T cells in healthy people across ages. Study-wide points: A roughly linear fall in TCR beta diversity per million T cells was seen with increasing age.

From germline, CDR1 is MDHEN and CDR2 SYDVKM. V was clipped by 2 bases and J by 2 bases, with 9 bases between them. The CDR3 has 15 residues. Primed by a sample-barcoded 5' primer and a J-beta primer mix, a second PCR proceeded for 7 to 11 cycles. Using its own MiXCR run on the 5' RACE reads, TCRdb lists one record per CDR3 protein. This table holds about a million distinct CDR3 sequences, 51% found once. Isolation of PBMCs gave at least 7 million cells per sample. Of note for this clonotype: Its cognate antigen is unknown.

Sequenced sample: blood. The source of this sequence is a woman aged 55-70 years in good health. The chain carries TRBV28 and TRBJ2-2; maybe TRBD1 (6 bases). The CDR3 nucleotides are TGTGCCAGCAGTTTAGGGGACACAAACACCGGGGAGCTGTTTTTT. Amino acids: CASSLGDTNTGELFF.